What follows are 32 T cell receptor beta chains derived from one specimen sequenced in a study of OX40 agonist ivuxolimab in advanced cancers. The protocol was immunoSEQ multiplex PCR, while the TCRdb copy is restricted to in-frame clones and leaves out a portion. The sample has fewer than 20,000 clones, around 82% seen once. The sample here was CD4+ or CD8+ T cells sorted from blood, taken in a trial of the OX40 agonist ivuxolimab. These receptors came from an adult with an advanced solid tumor such as melanoma, head and neck, liver or kidney cancer.

The chain employs TRBV2 and TRBJ1-1, with unresolved D. CDR3 size: 13 residues. Germline V gene lookup returns CDR1 SNHLY and CDR2 FYNNEI. V was shortened by 2 bases and J by 0 bases, with 4 bases between the two germline ends. DNA of the CDR3: TGTGCCAGCAGTGAACAGGTGAACACTGAAGCTTTCTTT. As protein: CASSEQVNTEAFF.

The V and J genes are TRBV7-6 and TRBJ2-3; D may be TRBD2 (8 bases). The CDR3 sequence is 15 residues long. V was clipped by 5 bases and J by 5 bases, with 17 bases between them. The germline gives CDR1 SGHVS, CDR2 FNYEAQ. The CDR3 sequence: CASSPGGAGGDTQYF. The CDR3, as DNA: TGTGCCAGCAGCCCAGGGGGGGCGGGAGGAGATACGCAGTATTTT.

This sequence joins TRBV18 and TRBJ2-6, with 13 nucleotides matching TRBD2. V was clipped by 3 bases and J by 0 bases; unmatched bases: 2. Germline CDR1 reads KGHSH; CDR2 reads LQKENI. The CDR3 consists of 18 residues. CDR3 region: CASSPGTSGASGANVLTF. CDR3 bases: TGTGCCAGCTCACCCGGGACTAGCGGGGCCTCTGGGGCCAACGTCCTGACTTTC.

This clone was picked up one time. The chain carries TRBV2 and TRBJ1-6, with D perhaps TRBD1 (5 bases). With 7 bases removed from V and 6 bases from J, the gap between germline ends came to 10 bases. CDR1 is SNHLY and CDR2 is FYNNEI in the germline V gene. The CDR3 length is 13 residues. CDR3: CASNRQSNSPLHF. Here the CDR3 DNA reads TGTGCCAGCAACAGACAGAGTAATTCACCCCTCCACTTT.

This chain uses TRBV20-1 with TRBJ2-3, with D uncertain. V lost 3 bases and J 3 bases, leaving 4 bases between the germline ends. Germline V gives CDR1 DFQATT, CDR2 SNEGSKA (reference sequence). There are 11 residues in the CDR3. The CDR3 DNA is TGCAGTGCTAGTAGAACAGATACGCAGTATTTT. Its protein is CSASRTDTQYF.

The rearrangement links TRBV19 to TRBJ1-5, with D unresolved. V lost 3 bases and J lost 3, with 12 bases in between. The CDR3 runs to 15 residues. Germline values: CDR1 LNHDA, CDR2 SQIVND (reference sequence). In DNA form, the CDR3 reads TGTGCCAGTAGTATCGGCTCCGGAAACAATCAGCCCCAGCATTTT. Protein product: CASSIGSGNNQPQHF.

This clone appeared a single time. The gene calls are TRBV6-1 and TRBJ2-1; D not certain. The CDR3 loop spans 13 amino acids. CDR1 and CDR2 (germline): MNHNS, SASEGT. Trimming shortened V by 6 bases and J by 9 bases, and 15 bases separated the two germline ends. The CDR3 DNA sequence: TGTGCCAGCAGCCGGATCGCTGGCGTTGAGCAGTTCTTC. It is translated as CASSRIAGVEQFF.

The chain links TRBV6-1 to TRBJ2-1, with 9 bases identical to TRBD2. Germline CDR1 MNHNS, CDR2 SASEGT. Trimming at V came to 4 bases and at J to 3 bases, leaving 7 bases not matched to a gene. This CDR3 comprises 16 residues. CDR3 nucleotides: TGTGCCAGCAGTGTAGAGCGGGAGGCCTACTACAATGAGCAGTTCTTC. Translation gives CASSVEREAYYNEQFF.

This chain connects TRBV5-8 to TRBJ2-3; D gene unclear. Trimming left V 5 bases short and J 5 bases short, with 15 bases between. This CDR3 is built from 14 residues. The germline gives CDR1 SGHTS, CDR2 YDEGEE. The CDR3: CASSNTATLDTQYF. For the CDR3, the DNA is TGTGCCAGCAGTAACACAGCCACACTAGATACGCAGTATTTT.

The chain combines TRBV28 with TRBJ1-1; D gene ambiguous. The germline gives CDR1 MDHEN, CDR2 SYDVKM. Trimming removed 3 bases from V and 1 base from J, with 15 bases in between. The CDR3 consists of 16 residues. The CDR3 sequence: CASSLAAGVWNTEAFF. DNA for the CDR3: TGTGCCAGCAGTTTGGCGGCCGGGGTATGGAACACTGAAGCTTTCTTT. Full variable domain (missing parts from reference TRBV28 and TRBJ1-1): DVKVTQSSRYLVKRTGEKVFLECVQDMDHENMFWYRQDPGLGLRLIYFSYDVKMKEKGDIPEGYSVSREKKERFSLILESASTNQTSMYLCASSLAAGVWNTEAFFGQGTRLTVV.

This clone has only one observation. The chain employs TRBV4-1 and TRBJ2-1; D unclear. The CDR3 sequence is 11 residues long. CDR1 and CDR2 (germline): MGHRA, YSYEKL. V was pared by 0 bases and J by 8 bases, with 2 bases between. The CDR3 loop reads CASSQEDEQFF. CDR3 bases: TGCGCCAGCAGCCAAGAAGATGAGCAGTTCTTC.

This clone was recorded only once. One junction end disagrees with the germline gene, perhaps due to a read error. The chain combines TRBV27 with TRBJ2-3; a weak D match, TRBD2 (6 bases). CDR1 is MNHEY, CDR2 SMNVEV, per germline (reference sequence). This CDR3 is 12 amino acids long. For the CDR3, the DNA is TGTGCCAGCAGGTTTAGCGGAGCCCCCCCCCATTTT. Amino acid sequence: CASRFSGAPPHF.

A word on this clone: The CDR3 end shows no conserved phenylalanine or tryptophan, and so a read error is likely. The rearrangement uses TRBV5-4 and TRBJ1-2, with 7 bases matching TRBD1. V was clipped by 4 bases and J by 4 bases; unmatched bases: 10. The germline gives CDR1 SGHNT, CDR2 YYREEE (reference sequence). The CDR3 sequence is 15 residues long. The CDR3 bases are TGTGCCAGCAGCGCCGACAGGGCTTCTATCTATGGCTACACCCTC. Its protein is CASSADRASIYGYTL.

The chain couples TRBV30 to TRBJ2-7; 7 bases are a match to TRBD1. The CDR3 extends over 13 amino acids. From germline, CDR1 is GTSNPN and CDR2 SVGIG (reference sequence). The V segment lost 5 bases and the J segment 3 bases; nucleotides outside the gene matches: 7. The CDR3 nucleotides read TGTGCCTGGCGGGACAGAAACTTCTACGAGCAGTACTTC. Translating gives CAWRDRNFYEQYF.

The chain employs TRBV28 and TRBJ2-5; a possible D gene is TRBD2 (5 bases). Trimming shortened V by 5 bases and J by 5 bases, and 18 bases separated the two germline ends. This CDR3 region has 15 residues. Germline V gene data show CDR1 as MDHEN and CDR2 as SYDVKM. CDR3 protein: CASSTPPGLGETQYF. The DNA of the CDR3 is TGTGCCAGCAGTACCCCCCCGGGGTTGGGGGAGACCCAGTACTTC.

The rearrangement joins TRBV27 to TRBJ2-1; D is undetermined. CDR3 length: 12 residues. Per germline, CDR1 MNHEY and CDR2 SMNVEV (reference sequence). Trimming stripped 3 bases from V and 10 bases from J, with 10 bases between. This chain's CDR3 is CASSFHSGEQFF. The CDR3 nucleotides read TGTGCCAGCAGTTTCCACTCCGGGGAGCAGTTCTTC.

The chain employs TRBV4-3 and TRBJ1-1; 7 nucleotides align to TRBD1. After removal of 8 bases from V and 5 bases from J, the junction contained 11 bases not matched to a gene. This CDR3 spans 14 amino acids. The germline CDR1 and CDR2 sequences are LGHNA and YSLEER. CDR3 in DNA: TGCGCCAGCTCATTCTTTGAGGGGGCAACTGAAGCTTTCTTT. It translates to CASSFFEGATEAFF.

This clone appeared a single time. The rearrangement links TRBV6-6 to TRBJ2-1, with D maybe TRBD2 (7 bases). Trimming pared 7 bases from V and 10 bases from J, leaving 17 bases between. The CDR3 extends over 13 amino acids. Germline V gives CDR1 MNHNY, CDR2 SVGAGI (reference sequence). The CDR3, as DNA: TGTGCCAGCACCTGGGAGGGGGTTGGGGAGCAGTTCTTC. Translated, it gives CASTWEGVGEQFF.

The V call is TRBV7-6, the J call TRBJ2-1; 7 nucleotides agree with TRBD2. V shed 5 bases, J shed 6 bases, and the junction held 4 bases outside the gene matches. The CDR3 has 13 amino acids. Germline-derived CDR1 and CDR2 are SGHVS and FNYEAQ. CDR3 residues: CASSAGLGNEQFF. CDR3 coding DNA: TGTGCCAGCAGCGCCGGACTAGGCAATGAGCAGTTCTTC.

The chain joins TRBV29-1 to TRBJ2-1; 10 positions match TRBD2. CDR3 size: 15 residues. Losses at the gene ends were 5 bases for V and 1 base for J; bases not matched to a gene: 5. Germline V gene sequence: CDR1 SQVTM, CDR2 ANQGSEA. CDR3 in DNA: TGCAGCGTTCCTAGCGGGAGTGGATCCTACAATGAGCAGTTCTTC. This sequence encodes CSVPSGSGSYNEQFF.

The rearrangement uses TRBV5-4 and TRBJ1-2; weak D call: TRBD1 (6 bases). The V gene's germline CDR1 is SGHNT and CDR2 YYREEE (reference sequence). CDR3 length: 13 residues. The ends were cut back, 0 bases at V and 8 bases at J, with 11 bases in the middle. This CDR3 is CASSLAQGGGYTF. CDR3 sequence (DNA): TGTGCCAGCAGCTTGGCACAGGGAGGAGGCTACACCTTC.

V usage is TRBV9 and J usage is TRBJ1-4; the D gene is possibly TRBD1 (5 bases). Germline V lookup: CDR1 SGDLS, CDR2 YYNGEE. The CDR3 is made up of 14 amino acids. V lost 3 bases and J lost 8, with 14 bases in between. DNA for the CDR3: TGTGCCAGCAGCGCGGGACCTGTCGCCGAAAAACTGTTTTTT. It translates to CASSAGPVAEKLFF.

The chain joins TRBV11-2 to TRBJ2-5, with D possibly matching TRBD2 (6 bases). The germline V gene encodes CDR1 SGHAT and CDR2 FQNNGV. The CDR3 spans 12 residues. Trimming took 1 base from V and 13 from J, leaving 13 bases between them. The CDR3 DNA is TGTGCCAGCAGCTTAGCCGGGGGAGAGGTGTACTTC. This codes for CASSLAGGEVYF.

The CDR3 coding sequence is TGTGCCAGCAGTAGGCTCGACAGGGACGCCGGGGAGCTGTTTTTT. Its protein product is CASSRLDRDAGELFF. The rearrangement joins TRBV28 to TRBJ2-2, with TRBD1 identical over 7 bases. This CDR3 spans 15 amino acids. V gave up 5 bases and J gave up 6 bases; unmatched junction bases: 9. Germline assignment: CDR1 MDHEN and CDR2 SYDVKM.

V is TRBV11-2 and J is TRBJ2-1; TRBD1 might be the D (6 bases). The germline V gene has CDR1 SGHAT and CDR2 FQNNGV. The CDR3 extends over 14 amino acids. Trimming shortened V by 1 base and J by 9 bases, and 13 bases separated the two germline ends. Here the CDR3 reads CASSLAQGSGEQFF. Here the CDR3 DNA reads TGTGCCAGCAGCTTAGCCCAGGGGAGTGGTGAGCAGTTCTTC.

The chain couples TRBV6-1 to TRBJ2-5; D is possibly TRBD2 (6 bases). In germline, CDR1 is MNHNS, CDR2 SASEGT. The CDR3 consists of 13 residues. Trimming removed 7 bases from V and 5 bases from J, with 14 bases in between. The CDR3 protein is CASKPGVLETQYF. The CDR3 DNA is TGTGCCAGCAAGCCGGGAGTTCTGGAGACCCAGTACTTC.

This chain joins TRBV7-6 and TRBJ2-3; D possibly corresponds to TRBD2 (5 bases). V was trimmed by 4 bases and J by 6 bases, leaving 11 bases between them. The CDR3 loop spans 13 amino acids. The germline V gene has CDR1 SGHVS and CDR2 FNYEAQ. The CDR3 loop is CASSSDYPDTQYF. CDR3 bases: TGTGCCAGCAGCTCCGACTACCCCGATACGCAGTATTTT.

The chain joins TRBV18 to TRBJ2-2; 8 bases map to TRBD2. CDR3 length: 15 residues. Germline CDR1 and CDR2: KGHSH and LQKENI. The V and J ends lost 11 bases and 3 bases, in that order; junction bases with no gene match: 11. The CDR3 reads CARAGAGGDTGELFF. CDR3 nucleotides: TGTGCCCGGGCGGGGGCGGGAGGTGACACCGGGGAGCTGTTTTTT. The full variable domain, in which reference TRBV18 and TRBJ2-2 provide the parts outside the CDR3, is NAGVMQNPRHLVRRRGQEARLRCSPMKGHSHVYWYRQLPEEGLKFMVYLQKENIIDESGMPKERFSAEFPKEGPSILRIQQVVRGDSAAYFCARAGAGGDTGELFFGEGSRLTVL.

The count of this clone is one. Written as DNA, the CDR3 is TGCAGCGTTGACTCGGGGCTGAACACTGAAGCTTTCTTT. Residues: CSVDSGLNTEAFF. The chain links TRBV29-1 to TRBJ1-1; weak D call: TRBD1 (5 bases). There are 13 residues in the CDR3. Between the trimmed V and J ends, which lost 3 bases and 0 bases, there was a span of 8 bases. CDR1 and CDR2 (germline): SQVTM, ANQGSEA. Full variable domain (outside the CDR3, taken from reference TRBV29-1 and TRBJ1-1): SAVISQKPSRDICQRGTSLTIQCQVDSQVTMMFWYRQQPGQSLTLIATANQGSEATYESGFVIDKFPISRPNLTFSTLTVSNMSPEDSSIYLCSVDSGLNTEAFFGQGTRLTVV.

V usage is TRBV5-1 and J usage is TRBJ2-1; 8 positions match TRBD2. V shed 3 bases and J 0 bases; nucleotides not matched to a gene: 2. The CDR3 runs to 15 residues. Germline V lookup: CDR1 SGHRS, CDR2 YFSETQ. DNA of the CDR3: TGCGCCAGCAGCTCCGGGGGGGTCTCCTACAATGAGCAGTTCTTC. Its translation: CASSSGGVSYNEQFF.

The rearrangement links TRBV18 to TRBJ2-5, with D unclear. The J call may not be correct, given that the DNA end is closer to TRBJ2-7. The CDR3 runs to 13 residues. The germline gives CDR1 KGHSH, CDR2 LQKENI. The CDR3 protein is CASSPRDAYEQYF. The CDR3 nucleotides are TGTGCCAGCTCACCTAGGGATGCCTACGAGCAGTACTTC.

V is TRBV27 and J is TRBJ2-1; 8 bases line up with TRBD1. The germline gives CDR1 MNHEY, CDR2 SMNVEV (reference sequence). The J segment lost 7 bases and the V segment lost 6 bases, leaving 8 bases of the junction unmatched. There are 14 residues in the CDR3. The CDR3 DNA is TGTGCCAGCAGCCCCGACAGGGGCGCGAATGAGCAGTTCTTC. This encodes CASSPDRGANEQFF.